This TCR beta chain was sequenced for a study of technical replicates of blood from several donors (dated by TCRdb to about 2017). Regarding this clone: This receptor's antigen is unknown. Within one base of it there is no much larger clone, and no base qualities were kept.

The CDR3 measures 15 amino acids from cysteine to phenylalanine. The sequence is cut down to CDR3 DNA, 45 bases in frame from base 1. V and J are trimmed by 1 base and 3 bases, and the gene matches miss 2 bases of the junction. The germline V gene gives CDR1 as MDHEN and CDR2 as SYDVKM. The library was prepared using the immunoSEQ multiplex PCR assay. In its TCRdb copy, this immuneACCESS table keeps in-frame sequences only and misses some clones. Where compared with another copy, unresolved V genes explain less than half of these, and the others have no known cause. The sample contains under 90,000 clones, just under 95% of them found a single time. Of the sample, 0.25% to 0.3% is held by the ten largest clones.

The chain joins TRBV28 to TRBJ2-7, and TRBD1 aligns with 11 junction nucleotides. The clonotype comes from a human donor in good health. Sequenced: T cells isolated from PBMCs. The DNA reads as follows: TGTGCCAGCAGTTTATTAGGGACAGGGGGCTACGAGCAGTACTTC. Its protein reads: CASSLLGTGGYEQYF.